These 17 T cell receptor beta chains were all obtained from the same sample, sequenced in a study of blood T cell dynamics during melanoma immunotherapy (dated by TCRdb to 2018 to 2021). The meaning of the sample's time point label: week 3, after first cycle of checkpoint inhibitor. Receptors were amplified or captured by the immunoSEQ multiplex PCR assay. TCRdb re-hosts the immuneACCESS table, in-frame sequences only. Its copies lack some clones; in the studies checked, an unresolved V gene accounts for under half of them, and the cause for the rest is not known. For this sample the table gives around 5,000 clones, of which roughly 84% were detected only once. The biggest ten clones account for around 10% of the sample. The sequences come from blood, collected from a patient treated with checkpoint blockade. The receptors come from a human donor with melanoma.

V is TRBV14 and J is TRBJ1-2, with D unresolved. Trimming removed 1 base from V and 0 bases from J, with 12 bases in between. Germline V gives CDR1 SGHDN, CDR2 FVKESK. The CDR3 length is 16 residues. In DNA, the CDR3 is TGTGCCAGCAGCCAAGGCCAATCTCGGACTAACTATGGCTACACCTTC. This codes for CASSQGQSRTNYGYTF.

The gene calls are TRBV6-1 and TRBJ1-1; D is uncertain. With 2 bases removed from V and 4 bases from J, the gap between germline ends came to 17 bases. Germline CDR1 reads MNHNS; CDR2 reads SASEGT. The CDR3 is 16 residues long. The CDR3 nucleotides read TGTGCCAGCAGTGAAAATGGGGAGTCACGGGGCACTGAAGCTTTCTTT. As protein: CASSENGESRGTEAFF.

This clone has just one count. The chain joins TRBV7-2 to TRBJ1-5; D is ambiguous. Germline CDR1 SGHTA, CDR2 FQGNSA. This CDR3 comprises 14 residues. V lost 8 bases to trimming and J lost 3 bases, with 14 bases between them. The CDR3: CASANHGVNQPQHF. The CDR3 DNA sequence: TGTGCCAGCGCTAATCACGGGGTCAATCAGCCCCAGCATTTT.

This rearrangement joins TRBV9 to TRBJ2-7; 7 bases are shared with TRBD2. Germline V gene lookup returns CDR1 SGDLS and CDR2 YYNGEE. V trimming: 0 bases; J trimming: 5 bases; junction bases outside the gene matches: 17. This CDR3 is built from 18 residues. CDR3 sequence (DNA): TGTGCCAGCAGCGTAGGCTCCCTTGACCGGGACTATTTTAACGAGCAGTACTTC. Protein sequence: CASSVGSLDRDYFNEQYF.

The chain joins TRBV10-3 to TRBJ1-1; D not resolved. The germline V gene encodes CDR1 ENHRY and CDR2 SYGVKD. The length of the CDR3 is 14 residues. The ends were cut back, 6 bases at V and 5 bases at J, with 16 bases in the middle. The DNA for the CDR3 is TGTGCCATCAGAGCCCCAGAAGGAAGTACTGAAGCTTTCTTT. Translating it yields CAIRAPEGSTEAFF.

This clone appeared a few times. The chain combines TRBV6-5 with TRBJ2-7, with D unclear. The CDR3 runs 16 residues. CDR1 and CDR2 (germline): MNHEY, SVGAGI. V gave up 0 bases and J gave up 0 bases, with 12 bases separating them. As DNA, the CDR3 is TGTGCCAGCAGTTACTCGAGGTCAGCCATCTCCTACGAGCAGTACTTC. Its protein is CASSYSRSAISYEQYF.

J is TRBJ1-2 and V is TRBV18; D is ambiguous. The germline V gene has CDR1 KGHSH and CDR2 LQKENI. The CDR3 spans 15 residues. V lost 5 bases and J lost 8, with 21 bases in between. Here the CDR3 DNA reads TGTGCCAGCTCATCCGAATTGCCTACCGCGGGGGGCTACACCTTC. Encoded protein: CASSSELPTAGGYTF.

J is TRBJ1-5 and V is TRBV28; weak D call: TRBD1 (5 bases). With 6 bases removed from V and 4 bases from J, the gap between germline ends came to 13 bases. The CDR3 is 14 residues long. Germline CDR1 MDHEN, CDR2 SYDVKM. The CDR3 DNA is TGTGCCAGCAGGGCGGACCGGGGGAATCAGCCCCAGCATTTT. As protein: CASRADRGNQPQHF.

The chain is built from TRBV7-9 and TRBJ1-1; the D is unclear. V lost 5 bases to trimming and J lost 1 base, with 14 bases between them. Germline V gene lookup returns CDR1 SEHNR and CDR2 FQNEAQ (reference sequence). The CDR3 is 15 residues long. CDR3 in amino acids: CASSPRIVGNTEAFF. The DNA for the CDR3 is TGTGCCAGCAGCCCCCGAATAGTAGGGAACACTGAAGCTTTCTTT.

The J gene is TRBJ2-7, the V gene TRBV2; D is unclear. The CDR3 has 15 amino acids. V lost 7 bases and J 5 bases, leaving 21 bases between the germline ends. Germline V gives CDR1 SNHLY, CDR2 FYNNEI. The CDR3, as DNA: TGTGCCAGCACCTACGATTTGGGATCGGTTGACGAGCAGTACTTC. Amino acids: CASTYDLGSVDEQYF.

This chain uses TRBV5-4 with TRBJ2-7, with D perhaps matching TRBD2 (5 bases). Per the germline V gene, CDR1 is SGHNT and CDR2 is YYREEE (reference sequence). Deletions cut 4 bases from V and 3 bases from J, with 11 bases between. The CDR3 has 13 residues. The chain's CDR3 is CASSPPGSYEQYF. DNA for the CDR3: TGTGCCAGCAGCCCTCCGGGGAGCTACGAGCAGTACTTC.

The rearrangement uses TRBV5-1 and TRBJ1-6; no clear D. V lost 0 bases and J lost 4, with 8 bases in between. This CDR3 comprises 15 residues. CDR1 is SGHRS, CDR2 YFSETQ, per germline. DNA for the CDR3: TGCGCCAGCAGCTTGGATCGGAGTTATAATTCACCCCTCCACTTT. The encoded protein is CASSLDRSYNSPLHF.

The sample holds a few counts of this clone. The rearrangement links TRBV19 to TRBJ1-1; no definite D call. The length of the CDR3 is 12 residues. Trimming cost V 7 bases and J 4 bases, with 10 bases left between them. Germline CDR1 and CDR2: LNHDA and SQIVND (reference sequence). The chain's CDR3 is CASTNRFTEAFF. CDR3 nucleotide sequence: TGTGCCAGTACGAATCGGTTCACTGAAGCTTTCTTT.

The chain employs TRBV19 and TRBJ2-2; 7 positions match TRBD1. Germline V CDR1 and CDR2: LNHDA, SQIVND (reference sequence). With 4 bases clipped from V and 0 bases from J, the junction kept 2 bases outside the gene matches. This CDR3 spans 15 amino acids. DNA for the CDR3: TGTGCCAGTAGTACTGACAGGGCGAACACCGGGGAGCTGTTTTTT. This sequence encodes CASSTDRANTGELFF.

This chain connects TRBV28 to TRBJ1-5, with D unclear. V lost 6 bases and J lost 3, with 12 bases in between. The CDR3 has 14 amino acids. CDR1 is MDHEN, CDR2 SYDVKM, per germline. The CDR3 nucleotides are TGTGCCAGCAGCCCGGCCCGAAACAATCAGCCCCAGCATTTT. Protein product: CASSPARNNQPQHF. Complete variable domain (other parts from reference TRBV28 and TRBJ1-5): DVKVTQSSRYLVKRTGEKVFLECVQDMDHENMFWYRQDPGLGLRLIYFSYDVKMKEKGDIPEGYSVSREKKERFSLILESASTNQTSMYLCASSPARNNQPQHFGDGTRLSIL.

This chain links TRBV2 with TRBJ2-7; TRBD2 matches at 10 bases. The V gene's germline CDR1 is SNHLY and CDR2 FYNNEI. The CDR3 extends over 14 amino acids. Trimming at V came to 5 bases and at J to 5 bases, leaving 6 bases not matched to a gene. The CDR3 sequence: CASSSGRAGDEQYF. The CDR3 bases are TGTGCCAGCAGTAGCGGGAGGGCGGGGGACGAGCAGTACTTC.

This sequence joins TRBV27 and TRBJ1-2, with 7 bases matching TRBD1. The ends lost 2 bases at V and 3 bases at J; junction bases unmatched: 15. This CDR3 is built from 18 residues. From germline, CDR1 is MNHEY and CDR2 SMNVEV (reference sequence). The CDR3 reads CASSLDPGTAARYYGYTF. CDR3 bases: TGTGCCAGCAGTTTAGACCCCGGGACAGCGGCGAGGTACTATGGCTACACCTTC.